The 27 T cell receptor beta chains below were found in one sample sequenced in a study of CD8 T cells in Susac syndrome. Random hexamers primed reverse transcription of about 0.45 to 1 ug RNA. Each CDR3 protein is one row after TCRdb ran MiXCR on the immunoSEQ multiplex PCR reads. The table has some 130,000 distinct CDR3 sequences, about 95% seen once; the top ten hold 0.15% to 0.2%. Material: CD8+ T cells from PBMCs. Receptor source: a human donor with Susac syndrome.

CDR3 sequence (DNA): TGTGCCAGCATCTTAACCCCAGCAGATCACCGTGGCTACACCTTC. It codes for CASILTPADHRGYTF. This rearrangement joins TRBV5-6 to TRBJ1-2, with D unclear. The ends were cut back, 6 bases at V and 7 bases at J, with 22 bases in the middle. From germline, CDR1 is SGHDT and CDR2 YYEEEE. The CDR3 consists of 15 residues.

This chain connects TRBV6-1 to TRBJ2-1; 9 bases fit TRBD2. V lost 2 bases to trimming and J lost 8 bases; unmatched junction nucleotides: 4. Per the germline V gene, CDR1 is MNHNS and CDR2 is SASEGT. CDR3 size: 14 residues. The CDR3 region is CASSELAGEDEQFF. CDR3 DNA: TGTGCCAGCAGTGAATTAGCGGGAGAGGATGAGCAGTTCTTC.

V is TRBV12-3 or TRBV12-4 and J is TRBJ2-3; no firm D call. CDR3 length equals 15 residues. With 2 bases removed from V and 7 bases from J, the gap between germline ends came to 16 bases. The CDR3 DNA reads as TGTGCCAGCAGTTTAACACGGAACAGTCAAAATACGCAGTATTTT. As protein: CASSLTRNSQNTQYF.

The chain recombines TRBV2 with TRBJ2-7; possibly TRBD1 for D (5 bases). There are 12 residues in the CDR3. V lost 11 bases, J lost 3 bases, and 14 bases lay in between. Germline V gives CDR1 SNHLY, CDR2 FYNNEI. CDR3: CAFQAGNYEQYF. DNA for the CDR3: TGTGCCTTCCAGGCAGGGAACTACGAGCAGTACTTC.

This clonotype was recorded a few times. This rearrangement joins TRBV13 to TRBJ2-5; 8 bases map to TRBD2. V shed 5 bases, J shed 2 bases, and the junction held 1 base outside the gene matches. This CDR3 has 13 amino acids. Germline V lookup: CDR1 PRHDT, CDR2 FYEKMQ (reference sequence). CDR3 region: CASSPGGQETQYF. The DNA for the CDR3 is TGTGCCAGCAGCCCGGGAGGGCAAGAGACCCAGTACTTC. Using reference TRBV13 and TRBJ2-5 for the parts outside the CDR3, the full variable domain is AAGVIQSPRHLIKEKRETATLKCYPIPRHDTVYWYQQGPGQDPQFLISFYEKMQSDKGSIPDRFSAQQFSDYHSELNMSSLELGDSALYFCASSPGGQETQYFGPGTRLLVL.

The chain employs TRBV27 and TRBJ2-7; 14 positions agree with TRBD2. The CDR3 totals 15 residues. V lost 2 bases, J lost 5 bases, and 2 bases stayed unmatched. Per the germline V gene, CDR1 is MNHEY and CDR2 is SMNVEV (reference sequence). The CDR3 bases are TGTGCCAGCAGTTTAGGGACTAGCGGGAGCAACGAGCAGTACTTC. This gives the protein CASSLGTSGSNEQYF.

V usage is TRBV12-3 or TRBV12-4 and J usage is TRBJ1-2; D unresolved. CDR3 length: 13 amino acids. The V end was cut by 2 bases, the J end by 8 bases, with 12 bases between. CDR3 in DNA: TGTGCCAGCAGTTTACGATTCATGACGGGCTACACCTTC. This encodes CASSLRFMTGYTF.

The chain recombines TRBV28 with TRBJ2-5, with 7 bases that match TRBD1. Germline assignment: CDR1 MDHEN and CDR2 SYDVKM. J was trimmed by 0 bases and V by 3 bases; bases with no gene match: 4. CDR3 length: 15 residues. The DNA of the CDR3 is TGTGCCAGCAGTTTCCTACAGGGGTACCAAGAGACCCAGTACTTC. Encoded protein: CASSFLQGYQETQYF.

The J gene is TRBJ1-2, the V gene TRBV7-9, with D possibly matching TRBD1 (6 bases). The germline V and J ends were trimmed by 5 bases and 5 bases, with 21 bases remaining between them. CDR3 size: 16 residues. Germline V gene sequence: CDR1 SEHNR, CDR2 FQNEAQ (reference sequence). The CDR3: CASSIYYWTEKYGYTF. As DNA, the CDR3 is TGTGCCAGCAGCATCTACTACTGGACAGAGAAGTATGGCTACACCTTC.

CDR3 nucleotides: TGTGCCAGCGGGTGGACGGCTTACAATGAGCAGTTCTTC. Encoded protein: CASGWTAYNEQFF. The rearrangement uses TRBV25-1 and TRBJ2-1; D gene uncertain. This CDR3 region has 13 residues. Germline-derived CDR1 and CDR2 are MGHDK and SYGVNS. The ends were cut back, 8 bases at V and 4 bases at J, with 12 bases in the middle.

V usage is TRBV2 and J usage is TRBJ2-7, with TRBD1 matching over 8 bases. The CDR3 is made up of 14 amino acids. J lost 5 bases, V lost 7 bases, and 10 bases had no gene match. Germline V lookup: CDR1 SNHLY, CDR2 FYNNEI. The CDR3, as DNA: TGTGCCAGCATTCTCGTCGGGACAGGTGACGAGCAGTACTTC. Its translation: CASILVGTGDEQYF.

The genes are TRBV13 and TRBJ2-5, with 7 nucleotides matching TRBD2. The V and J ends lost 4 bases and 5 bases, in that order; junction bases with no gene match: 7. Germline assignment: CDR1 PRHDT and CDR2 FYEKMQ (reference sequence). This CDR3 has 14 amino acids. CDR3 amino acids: CASSSSEGGETQYF. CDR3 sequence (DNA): TGTGCCAGCAGCTCCTCCGAGGGAGGGGAGACCCAGTACTTC. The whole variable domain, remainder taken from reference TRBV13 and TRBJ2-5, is AAGVIQSPRHLIKEKRETATLKCYPIPRHDTVYWYQQGPGQDPQFLISFYEKMQSDKGSIPDRFSAQQFSDYHSELNMSSLELGDSALYFCASSSSEGGETQYFGPGTRLLVL.

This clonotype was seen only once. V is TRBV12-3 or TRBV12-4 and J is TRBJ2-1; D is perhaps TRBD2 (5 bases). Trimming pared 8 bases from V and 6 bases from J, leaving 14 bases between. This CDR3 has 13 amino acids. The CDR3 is CASGKTRGNEQFF. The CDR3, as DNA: TGTGCCAGCGGGAAGACACGGGGCAATGAGCAGTTCTTC.

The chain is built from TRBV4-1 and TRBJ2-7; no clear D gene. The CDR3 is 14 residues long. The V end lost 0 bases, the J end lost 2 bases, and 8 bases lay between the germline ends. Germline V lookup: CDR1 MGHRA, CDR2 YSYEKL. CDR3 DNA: TGCGCCAGCAGCCAAGATTTATCCACCTACGAGCAGTACTTC. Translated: CASSQDLSTYEQYF.

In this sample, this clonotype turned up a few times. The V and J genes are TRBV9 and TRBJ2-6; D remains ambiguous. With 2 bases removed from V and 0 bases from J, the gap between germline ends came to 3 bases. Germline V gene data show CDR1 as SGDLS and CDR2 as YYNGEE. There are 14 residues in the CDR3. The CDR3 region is CASSVGSGANVLTF. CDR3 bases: TGTGCCAGCAGCGTCGGCTCTGGGGCCAACGTCCTGACTTTC.

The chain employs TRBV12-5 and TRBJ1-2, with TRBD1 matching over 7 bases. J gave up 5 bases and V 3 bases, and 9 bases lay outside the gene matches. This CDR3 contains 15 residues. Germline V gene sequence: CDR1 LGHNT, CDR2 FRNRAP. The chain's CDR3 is CASGLAGGNWYGYTF. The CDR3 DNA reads TGTGCTAGTGGTTTAGCAGGGGGGAATTGGTATGGCTACACCTTC.

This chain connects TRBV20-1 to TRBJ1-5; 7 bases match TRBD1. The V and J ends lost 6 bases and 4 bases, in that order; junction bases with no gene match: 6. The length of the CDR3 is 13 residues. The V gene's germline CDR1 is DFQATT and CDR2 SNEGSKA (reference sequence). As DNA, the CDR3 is TGCAGTGCCAGACAGGGCCAGAATCAGCCCCAGCATTTT. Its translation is CSARQGQNQPQHF.

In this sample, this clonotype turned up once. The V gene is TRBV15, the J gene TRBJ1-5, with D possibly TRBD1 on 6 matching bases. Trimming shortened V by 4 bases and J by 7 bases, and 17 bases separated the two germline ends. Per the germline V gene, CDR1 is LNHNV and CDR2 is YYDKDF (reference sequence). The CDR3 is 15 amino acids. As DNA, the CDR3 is TGTGCCACCAGCAACCCCCATGGGGGCGGCCAGCCCCAGCATTTT. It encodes CATSNPHGGGQPQHF.

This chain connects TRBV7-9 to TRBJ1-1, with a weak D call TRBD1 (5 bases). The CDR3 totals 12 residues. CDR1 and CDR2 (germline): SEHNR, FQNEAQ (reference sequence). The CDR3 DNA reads TGTGTTAGTTGGGGGATGAACACTGAAGCTTTCTTT. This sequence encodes CVSWGMNTEAFF.

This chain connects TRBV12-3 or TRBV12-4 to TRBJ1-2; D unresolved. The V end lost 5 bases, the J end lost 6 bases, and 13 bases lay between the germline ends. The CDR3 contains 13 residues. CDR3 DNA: TGTGCCAGCAGTAACGGACTTTCGAATGGCTACACCTTC. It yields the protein CASSNGLSNGYTF.

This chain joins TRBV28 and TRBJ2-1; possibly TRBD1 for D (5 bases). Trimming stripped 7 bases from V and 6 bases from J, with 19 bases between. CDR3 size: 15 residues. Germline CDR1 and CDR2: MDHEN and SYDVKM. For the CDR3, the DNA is TGTGCCAGCACCCTAGGGGATGTGGGTGTCAATGAGCAGTTCTTC. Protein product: CASTLGDVGVNEQFF.

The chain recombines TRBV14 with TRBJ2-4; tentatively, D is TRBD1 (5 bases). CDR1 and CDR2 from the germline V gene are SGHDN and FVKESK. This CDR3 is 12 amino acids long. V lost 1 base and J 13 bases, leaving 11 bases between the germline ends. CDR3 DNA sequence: TGTGCCAGCAGCCAAGGGGGCCCCACCCAGTACTTC. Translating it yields CASSQGGPTQYF.

CDR3 loop: CSVELWSSYNEQFF. DNA for the CDR3: TGCAGCGTTGAGTTATGGAGCTCCTACAATGAGCAGTTCTTC. The chain combines TRBV29-1 with TRBJ2-1; D call uncertain. CDR1 and CDR2 from the germline V gene are SQVTM and ANQGSEA. Between the trimmed V and J ends, which lost 3 bases and 0 bases, there was a span of 9 bases. The CDR3 length is 14 residues.

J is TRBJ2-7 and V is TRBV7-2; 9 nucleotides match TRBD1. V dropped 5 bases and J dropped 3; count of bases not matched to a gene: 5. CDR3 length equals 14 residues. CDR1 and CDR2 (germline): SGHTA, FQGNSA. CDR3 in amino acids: CASSRRQGDYEQYF. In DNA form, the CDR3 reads TGTGCCAGCAGCCGACGACAGGGGGACTACGAGCAGTACTTC.

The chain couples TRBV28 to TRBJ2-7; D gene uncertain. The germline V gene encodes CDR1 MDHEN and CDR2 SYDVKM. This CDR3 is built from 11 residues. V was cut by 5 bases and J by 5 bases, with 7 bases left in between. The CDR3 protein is CASSMINEQYF. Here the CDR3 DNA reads TGTGCCAGCAGTATGATAAACGAGCAGTACTTC. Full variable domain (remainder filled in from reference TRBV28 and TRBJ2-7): DVKVTQSSRYLVKRTGEKVFLECVQDMDHENMFWYRQDPGLGLRLIYFSYDVKMKEKGDIPEGYSVSREKKERFSLILESASTNQTSMYLCASSMINEQYFGPGTRLTVT.

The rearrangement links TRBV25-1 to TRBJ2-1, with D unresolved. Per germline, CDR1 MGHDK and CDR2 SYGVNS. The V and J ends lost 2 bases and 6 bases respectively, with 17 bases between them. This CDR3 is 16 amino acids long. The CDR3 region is CASSETTVGIRNEQFF. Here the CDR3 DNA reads TGTGCCAGCAGTGAAACGACGGTGGGGATTCGCAATGAGCAGTTCTTC.

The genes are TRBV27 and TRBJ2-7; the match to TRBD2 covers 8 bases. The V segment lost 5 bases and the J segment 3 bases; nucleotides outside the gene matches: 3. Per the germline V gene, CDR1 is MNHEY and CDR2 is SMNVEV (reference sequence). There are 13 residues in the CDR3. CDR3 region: CASSAGGYYEQYF. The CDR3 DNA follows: TGTGCCAGCAGTGCGGGAGGCTACTACGAGCAGTACTTC.